These 9 T cell receptor beta chains share one sample of origin, sequenced in a study of patients and donors after allogeneic stem cell transplantation. From the RT-PCR reads, TCRdb called clonotypes with MiXCR, one entry per CDR3 protein. This sample has hundreds of thousands of distinct CDR3 sequences, with about a sixth found just once. The sequenced sample was blood, either unsorted or a sorted T cell fraction (not recorded which). Receptors were obtained from a human donor who was either an allogeneic HSCT recipient or a stem cell or donor lymphocyte infusion donor (not recorded which). It is not recorded whose cells these are; they may come from a transplant donor.

The CDR3 loop is CASSPRASGGRSTDTQYF. The CDR3 nucleotides are TGTGCCAGCTCACCACGGGCTAGCGGGGGTCGTAGCACAGATACGCAGTATTTT. The chain employs TRBV18 and TRBJ2-3; 10 nucleotides align to TRBD2. The CDR3 contains 18 residues. CDR1 KGHSH and CDR2 LQKENI come from the germline V gene. V was clipped by 1 base and J by 0 bases; unmatched bases: 7.

This sequence joins TRBV11-3 and TRBJ2-2, with D maybe TRBD2 (6 bases). This CDR3 has 16 residues. Trimming removed 2 bases at V and 1 base at J, with 11 bases between. Germline CDR1 is SGHNT and CDR2 is YENEEA. CDR3 protein: CASSLRGSWNTGELFF. For the CDR3, the DNA is TGTGCCAGCAGCTTACGGGGGAGTTGGAACACCGGGGAGCTGTTTTTT.

The gene calls are TRBV12-3 or TRBV12-4 and TRBJ1-5; unclear D gene. V lost 3 bases to trimming and J lost 7 bases, with 10 bases between them. CDR3 length: 13 residues. The CDR3 DNA reads as TGTGCCAGCAGTTTTACCCCCAGGCAGCCCCAGCATTTT. It encodes CASSFTPRQPQHF.

The chain is built from TRBV24-1 and TRBJ2-1; TRBD2 might be the D (6 bases). Trimming cost V 1 base and J 7 bases, with 16 bases left between them. Germline V lookup: CDR1 KGHDR, CDR2 SFDVKD. The CDR3 runs 16 residues. CDR3 bases: TGTGCCACCAGTGATTTATTTGGGAGGCGAGCGAATGAGCAGTTCTTC. Amino acids: CATSDLFGRRANEQFF.

Points on this clonotype: This likely traces to a read error, being one base from a far larger clone. This is likely a read error, given that the CDR3 carries no conserved phenylalanine or tryptophan at its end. V gene TRBV12-3 or TRBV12-4 combines with J gene TRBJ2-7, with D unresolved. This CDR3 region has 11 residues. Trimming left V 4 bases short and J 2 bases short, with 3 bases between. The CDR3 here is CASSSPYEQYS. The CDR3 DNA reads TGTGCCAGCAGTTCCCCCTACGAGCAGTACTCC.

This clonotype was observed at least ten times. This rearrangement joins TRBV5-1 to TRBJ2-7; 10 bases align to TRBD2. The CDR3 length is 16 residues. CDR1 is SGHRS and CDR2 is YFSETQ in the germline V gene. The V gene end was trimmed by 2 bases and the J gene end by 1 base; junction bases not matched to a gene: 6. CDR3 in DNA: TGCGCCAGCAGCTTAGTAACGACTAGCGGGTCCTACGAGCAGTACTTC. This translates into CASSLVTTSGSYEQYF.

The chain joins TRBV28 to TRBJ2-4; tentatively, D is TRBD1 (6 bases). Per germline, CDR1 MDHEN and CDR2 SYDVKM. The V end was cut by 6 bases, the J end by 2 bases, with 14 bases between. The CDR3 is made up of 15 amino acids. CDR3 sequence: CASRNPQGTKNIQYF. The CDR3 DNA follows: TGTGCCAGCAGGAATCCCCAGGGGACCAAAAACATTCAGTACTTC.

The genes are TRBV24-1 and TRBJ2-2; D remains ambiguous. CDR1 and CDR2 from the germline V gene are KGHDR and SFDVKD. V was pared by 4 bases and J by 1 base, with 3 bases between. CDR3 length: 13 amino acids. CDR3 sequence reads: CATSDGNTGELFF. CDR3 in DNA: TGTGCCACCAGTGACGGGAACACCGGGGAGCTGTTTTTT.

The chain is built from TRBV7-2 and TRBJ2-3, with D perhaps being TRBD1 or TRBD2 (6 bases each). This CDR3 has 16 amino acids. V lost 3 bases and J 2 bases, leaving 15 bases between the germline ends. Germline CDR1 and CDR2: SGHTA and FQGNSA. CDR3 amino acids: CASSLNLGGHTDTQYF. CDR3 DNA: TGTGCCAGCAGCTTGAATCTCGGGGGACACACAGATACGCAGTATTTT.